This TCR beta chain was sequenced for a study of blood T cell repertoires in COVID-19 (dated by TCRdb to the early 2020s). With respect to the entire study: The collaborator samples originated in the United States, Italy and Spain and spanned the acute and convalescent phases of COVID-19. The material from the prospective study consisted of cDNA or gDNA derived from T cells, B-cell-depleted T cells, or PBMCs. The dataset comprised deeply sampled blood TCRbeta repertoires from subjects exposed to, actively infected with, or recovered from COVID-19. A freely available public database, intended as a resource for researchers studying the immune response to SARS-CoV-2, is where the repertoires were released. Samples were obtained from the ongoing ImmuneRACE study (first 160 participants) and from about 1,300 subjects provided by 6 global collaborators. The sample metadata nearly always contained a de-identified subject ID, COVID-19 status, age in years and sex. Where available, HLA class I and class II types were taken from metadata supplied by the sample provider and were not determined by assay-based typing. Broader findings and caveats from the paper: How much clinical and demographic metadata was included differed by source and by participant, and the metadata was provided uncurated.

The CDR1 and CDR2 encoded by the germline V gene are LGHNA and YSLEER. The CDR3 contains 14 residues, cysteine and phenylalanine counted. CDR3 DNA is the only sequence kept; it has 42 bases, read in frame from the first base. Cut back by 4 bases and 5 bases, the V and J ends lie 14 bases apart. The immunoSEQ Assay, a bias-controlled multiplex PCR, was used to amplify TCRbeta CDR3 regions from genomic DNA. Concerning the study's data processing: Within the assay, amplification of reference gene primers was used to estimate how many nucleated cells each sample contained. To quantify the absolute abundance of each unique TCRbeta CDR3 rearrangement, sequence reads were collapsed and filtered. For each sample, productive Simpson clonality was calculated as the square root of Simpson's diversity index across productive rearrangements. TCRdb mirrors the immuneACCESS table, restricted to in-frame sequences. Some clones are absent from its copies; in checked studies, under half trace to an unresolved V gene, and the reason for the others is unknown. D and trimming come from the DNA, and the V and J calls and clone size come from that table. The sample yields 200,000 to 250,000 clones; 84% were counted once. 6.8% of the sample goes to the ten largest clones.

Enrolling through a virtual design, the prospective study's participants ranged in age from about 18 to 100 years and lived across roughly 24 United States geographic areas. To assign participants to cohorts, the prospective study relied on clinical history that participants themselves reported in a screening survey and a study questionnaire. For ImmuneRACE Cohort 3, a participant was defined as recovered based on two consecutive negative NP/OP PCR tests, clearance by a healthcare professional, or resolution of symptoms. Mobile phlebotomists in the prospective study collected whole blood, serum and a nasopharyngeal or oropharyngeal swab from every participant. Additional blood draws and questionnaires over an approximately two-month period could optionally be provided by prospective study participants. Prospective study blood samples were shipped either frozen or at room temperature before DNA extraction.

To note about this clone: No antigen is known for it. Base qualities are missing; no much larger clone stands one base away.

The sequenced sample consisted of PBMCs or T cells enriched from blood (not recorded which). Rearrangement joined TRBV4-3 to TRBJ2-5; TRBD2 is possibly the D segment (6 matching bases). This clonotype was obtained from a woman aged 40 to 55 who had recovered from COVID-19. The sequenced DNA: TGCGCCAGCAGCCGGGGCGTTGCGGGGGAGACCCAGTACTTC. Its protein reads: CASSRGVAGETQYF.